The clone carrying this T cell receptor (beta chain) was seen once. Trimming removed 6 bases from V and 6 bases from J; junction bases left unmatched: 6. Germline V gene lookup returns CDR1 MNHEY and CDR2 SMNVEV (reference sequence). The CDR3 totals 14 residues. This record comes from a study of blood T cell repertoires in COVID-19. Study in general: The samples span acute and convalescent COVID-19 from the United States, Italy and Spain.

The protocol was immunoSEQ multiplex PCR, while the TCRdb copy is restricted to in-frame clones and leaves out a portion. The sample has approximately 110,000 clones, 75% to 85% seen once. The chain combines TRBV27 with TRBJ2-4, with 9 positions matching TRBD1. This sequence originates from an elderly woman with active or convalescent COVID-19. The sample taken for sequencing was peripheral blood. CDR3 DNA sequence: TGTGCCAGCAGGGACAGGGGTCGGTTAAACATTCAGTACTTC. Residues: CASRDRGRLNIQYF.